The 8 T cell receptor beta chains given below trace back to one sample, sequenced in a study of cytomegalovirus exposure and HLA in healthy donors. PCR used 60 Vbeta primers and 13 Jbeta primers. Sequenced by immunoSEQ multiplex PCR; TCRdb stores in-frame clones only, minus some. The repertoire includes about 83,000 clones, around 76% of them detected once, and around 6.4% sits in the top ten. Specimen: PBMCs. Receptors originate from a man aged 18-30 years in good health and CMV-seropositive.

The chain combines TRBV4-1 with TRBJ2-1; D gene unclear. The V end was cut by 4 bases, the J end by 9 bases, with 10 bases between. CDR3 size: 12 residues. Per the germline V gene, CDR1 is MGHRA and CDR2 is YSYEKL. Here the CDR3 DNA reads TGCGCCAGCAGCCGTATAATGAGTGAGCAGTTCTTC. It is translated as CASSRIMSEQFF.

The chain links TRBV5-6 to TRBJ2-5, with 8 bases that match TRBD1. The CDR3 spans 16 residues. The germline V gene encodes CDR1 SGHDT and CDR2 YYEEEE. Unmatched junction bases numbered 14, after V lost 0 bases and J lost 10 bases. The DNA of the CDR3 is TGTGCCAGCAGCTTGGCCGACGGGACAGGAGGTAGCGGCCAGTACTTC. It specifies CASSLADGTGGSGQYF. Full variable domain (missing parts from reference TRBV5-6 and TRBJ2-5): DAGVTQSPTHLIKTRGQQVTLRCSPKSGHDTVSWYQQALGQGPQFIFQYYEEEERQRGNFPDRFSGHQFPNYSSELNVNALLLGDSALYLCASSLADGTGGSGQYFGPGTRLLVL.

This chain joins TRBV28 and TRBJ2-3, with TRBD2 identical over 11 bases. CDR1 is MDHEN, CDR2 SYDVKM, per germline. Trimming cost V 1 base and J 7 bases; bases outside gene matches: 7. The CDR3 contains 16 residues. The CDR3 coding sequence is TGTGCCAGCAGTTTATACATAGCGGGAGGGCGATATACGCAGTATTTT. It encodes CASSLYIAGGRYTQYF.

This chain connects TRBV4-1 to TRBJ1-5, with 9 bases matching TRBD1. The CDR3 runs 16 residues. Germline trimming cut 3 bases from V and 5 bases from J; bases unmatched to any gene: 8. Germline V lookup: CDR1 MGHRA, CDR2 YSYEKL. The CDR3 nucleotides read TGCGCCAGCAGCCACCCGGACAGGGGATGGCATCAGCCCCAGCATTTT. Translated, it gives CASSHPDRGWHQPQHF.

The chain couples TRBV10-3 to TRBJ1-1; 8 bases map to TRBD1. Looked up from germline, CDR1 is ENHRY and CDR2 is SYGVKD. The V gene end was trimmed by 4 bases and the J gene end by 5 bases; junction bases not matched to a gene: 6. The CDR3 runs to 14 residues. CDR3 protein: CAISAETGETEAFF. CDR3 in DNA: TGTGCCATCAGTGCAGAGACAGGGGAGACTGAAGCTTTCTTT.

As regards this clone: The same CDR3 arises from other DNA sequences in this sample as well. V usage is TRBV6-5 and J usage is TRBJ2-7, with 8 bases aligning to TRBD1. There are 14 residues in the CDR3. V was pared by 6 bases and J by 0 bases, with 4 bases of the junction left unmatched. Germline V gene data show CDR1 as MNHEY and CDR2 as SVGAGI. The CDR3 DNA sequence: TGTGCCAGCAGCCTCGGACAGGGCTCCTACGAGCAGTACTTC. Its protein is CASSLGQGSYEQYF.

The chain uses TRBV6-1 and TRBJ1-5; the D is unclear. CDR1 and CDR2 (germline): MNHNS, SASEGT. V was cut by 4 bases and J by 0 bases, with 10 bases left in between. The CDR3 totals 15 residues. This CDR3 is CASSGQDGSNQPQHF. The CDR3 DNA is TGTGCCAGCAGTGGACAAGACGGTAGCAATCAGCCCCAGCATTTT.

The CDR3 region has the DNA TGCGCCAGCAGCCCGGGCAGGGGACTATTAAGCAATCAGCCCCAGCATTTT. This codes for CASSPGRGLLSNQPQHF. The genes are TRBV4-1 and TRBJ1-5; D might be TRBD1 (6 bases). In germline, CDR1 is MGHRA, CDR2 YSYEKL. The V and J ends lost 4 bases and 1 base respectively, with 17 bases between them. The CDR3 extends over 17 amino acids.